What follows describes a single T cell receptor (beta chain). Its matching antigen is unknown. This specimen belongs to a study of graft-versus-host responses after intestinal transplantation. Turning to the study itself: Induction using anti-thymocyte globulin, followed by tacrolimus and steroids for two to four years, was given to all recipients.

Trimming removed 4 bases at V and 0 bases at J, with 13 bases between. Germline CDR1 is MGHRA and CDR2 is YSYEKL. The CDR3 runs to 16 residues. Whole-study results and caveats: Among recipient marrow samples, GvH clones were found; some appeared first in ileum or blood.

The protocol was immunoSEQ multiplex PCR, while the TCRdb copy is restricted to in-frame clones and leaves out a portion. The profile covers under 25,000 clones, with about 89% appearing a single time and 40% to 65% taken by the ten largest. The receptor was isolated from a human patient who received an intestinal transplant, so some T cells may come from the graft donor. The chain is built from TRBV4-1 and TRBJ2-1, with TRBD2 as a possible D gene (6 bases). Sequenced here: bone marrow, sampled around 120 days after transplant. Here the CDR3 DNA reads TGCGCCAGCAGCCGGGGGGTGACTAGCTCCTACAATGAGCAGTTCTTC. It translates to CASSRGVTSSYNEQFF.